The text below deals with one T cell receptor beta chain. This receptor's antigen is unknown. No base quality values were provided; no much bigger clone lies one nucleotide off. The library relied on 5' RACE. The instrument was an Illumina HiSeq 2000. Template switching introduced a universal primer binding site; the final cDNA contained a unique molecular identifier, enabling accurate counting of TCR cDNA molecules. First-strand cDNA for TCR alpha and beta chains was synthesized from specific primers in the conserved constant-segment region. To control for contamination, each cDNA library was double barcoded with a SMART-Mk sample barcode plus Illumina barcodes. Two successive PCR steps introduced TruSeq adapter sequences along with Illumina sample barcodes. The TCR alpha and beta cDNA libraries were sequenced on the Illumina HiSeq platform using custom primers. As for how the authors treated the data: MiGEC was used to process raw reads and extract unique molecular identifiers, and MiXCR was used to find CDR3 positions. Recombination models were inferred per individual with the repgenHMM and IGoR tools using an EM algorithm. Shared clonotypes were analyzed with the tcR package in R, and sharing was normalized by the product of cloneset sizes. Out-of-frame nonproductive sequences were analyzed to study raw recombination free of thymic and clonal selection effects. Using fastp trimming at Q25 and MiXCR clonotype assembly, TCRdb reanalyzed the public sequencing data and kept in-frame beta chains. Every entry covers one CDR3 protein and lists the most common genes and DNA from its rows. None of the V and J calls come from the authors' own analysis; TCRdb made them. For this sample there are 1.5 million or so distinct CDR3 sequences; less than 40% appear just once. The leading ten clones occupy around 0.3% of the sample.

These data belong to a study of identical twins (TCRdb year 2016). Notes on the research overall: To test whether fetal clonotypes persist, the study used deep sequencing on TCR alpha and beta repertoires from monozygotic twins, unrelated adults of various ages, and cord blood. Replicate twin experiments were performed at different times using different library preparation protocols to rule out contamination. Paper-wide results and their limitations: Fewer insertions were carried by abundant cord blood beta clonotypes; a weaker similar trend was observed in young adult naive repertoires, while no such trend was observed in memory repertoires. In monozygotic twins, recombination models systematically underestimated out-of-frame TCR alpha sharing, but the models matched the sharing seen between unrelated individuals. Out-of-frame TCR alpha sequences shared between twins showed an excess of low generation-probability sequences compared with coincidental sharing between unrelated individuals. The excess sharing between twins in beta out-of-frame sequences was weaker because fewer shared sequences reduced the signal-to-noise ratio. Zero-insertion analyses could be partly confounded by invariant T cells such as MAIT and iNKT, although diverse VJ usage argued against such confounding for most clonotypes. Because the same donors could not be followed over many years, the conclusions relied on cross-sectional statistical analysis.

Reading the germline V gene gives CDR1 MNHNS and CDR2 SASEGT. Relative to germline, V is 6 bases shorter and J is 0 bases shorter, with 11 bases between their ends. CDR3 length: 15 amino acids, cysteine to phenylalanine. The only DNA kept is the CDR3, 45 bases in frame from the first base. Only healthy Caucasian donors were included. Material for sequencing was cord blood. The rearranged segments are TRBV6-1 and TRBJ1-4; the D gene is not confidently resolved. The TCR sequence derives from a newborn girl in good health. CDR3 region: CASRDRVATNEKLFF. In nucleotides, the sequence is TGTGCCAGCAGGGATAGGGTTGCAACTAATGAAAAACTGTTTTTT.